One and the same sample provided the 4 T cell receptor beta chains below, sequenced in a study of T cell changes during pregnancy in multiple sclerosis. Here immunoSEQ multiplex PCR was the method, and the copy in TCRdb shows in-frame clones only, minus some. The table shows more than 50,000 clones, with more than 85% occurring only once. The specimen was peripheral blood, collected after pregnancy. The source is a female donor in good health, enrolled as a control in a pregnancy study.

This clone was picked up one time. The rearrangement joins TRBV5-4 to TRBJ1-1, with 8 bases matching TRBD1. The CDR3 has 14 residues. Per germline, CDR1 SGHNT and CDR2 YYREEE (reference sequence). Trimming removed 4 bases from V and 5 bases from J; junction bases left unmatched: 7. The DNA for the CDR3 is TGTGCCAGCAGCAAACCGACAGGGGAAACTGAAGCTTTCTTT. Protein product: CASSKPTGETEAFF.

This clone was observed a single time. The chain joins TRBV2 to TRBJ2-3; the match to TRBD2 covers 15 bases. The ends lost 6 bases at V and 5 bases at J; junction bases unmatched: 6. The CDR3 length is 16 residues. CDR1 SNHLY and CDR2 FYNNEI come from the germline V gene. The CDR3 nucleotides read TGTGCCAGCAGAGAAAGGACTAGCGGGGGGGAAGATACGCAGTATTTT. Translated: CASRERTSGGEDTQYF.

The V and J genes are TRBV5-6 and TRBJ2-1; TRBD2 might be the D (6 bases). V lost 3 bases, J lost 2 bases, and 18 bases lay in between. The CDR3 has 17 amino acids. CDR1 and CDR2 from the germline V gene are SGHDT and YYEEEE. CDR3 DNA: TGTGCCAGCAGCTGGGACGGGGGAGCGGGCCCCTACAATGAGCAGTTCTTC. This encodes CASSWDGGAGPYNEQFF.

A single count supports this clone. V and J are TRBV7-2 and TRBJ2-3; 8 positions match TRBD2. This CDR3 region has 15 residues. Losses at the gene ends were 8 bases for V and 5 bases for J; bases not matched to a gene: 12. Germline V gene lookup returns CDR1 SGHTA and CDR2 FQGNSA. CDR3 nucleotides: TGTGCCAGCCGAACCCTCGGGGGGGCGGGAGATACGCAGTATTTT. Its translation: CASRTLGGAGDTQYF.